This T cell receptor beta chain was identified in a study of identical twins. TCRdb re-analysed the 5' RACE reads in MiXCR, keeping a single row per CDR3 protein. Found here are about 790,000 distinct CDR3 sequences, roughly 18% of them singletons; the top ten hold around 13%. This clonotype showed up many times. Germline CDR1 and CDR2: SGDLS and YYNGEE. The CDR3 spans 17 residues. With 2 bases clipped from V and 5 bases from J, the junction kept 12 bases outside the gene matches. The same sample was also studied in work on T cells expressing NK-cell markers. That study adds: These clonotypes, the leaders elsewhere, also led the CD3+CD56-NKG2C+ fraction in a few donors.

The sequencing sample was made of PBMCs. This receptor was identified in a woman younger than 35 in good health. The chain employs TRBV9 and TRBJ2-1, with 8 bases identical to TRBD2. CDR3 nucleotide sequence: TGTGCCAGCAGCGTTACAAGCGGGAGTGGTTTGAACAATGAGCAGTTCTTC. It translates to CASSVTSGSGLNNEQFF. Supplemented by reference TRBV9 and TRBJ2-1, the full variable domain reads DSGVTQTPKHLITATGQRVTLRCSPRSGDLSVYWYQQSLDQGLQFLIQYYNGEERAKGNILERFSAQQFPDLHSELNLSSLELGDSALYFCASSVTSGSGLNNEQFFGPGTRLTVL.